The rows below give T cell receptor beta chains drawn from one sample of a study of T cell responses to AZD1222 COVID-19 vaccine. Produced via immunoSEQ multiplex PCR; TCRdb's table is partial and in-frame only. The table includes approximately 71,000 clones, about 88% detected once. Sequenced material: peripheral blood, taken on day 0 of AZD1222 vaccination. These receptors were obtained from an adult in good health. CDR3s include the opening cysteine and the closing phenylalanine or tryptophan. The D gene is left open where the match is weak. Not every row has a clone size; where given, it reads once, few, many or a size class.

v_call,clone_size,j_call,d_call,cdr3_nt,cdr3_aa
TRBV7-9,-,TRBJ2-3,-,TGTGCCAGCAGCCCGATATACACTATTCCCACAGATACGCAGTATTTT,CASSPIYTIPTDTQYF
TRBV7-9,once,TRBJ2-1,-,TGTGCCAGCACTAGTAATGAGCAGTTCTTC,CASTSNEQFF
TRBV11-2,-,TRBJ1-1,TRBD1,TGTGCCAGCAGCCGGGACAGGGGGTTGCGTACTGAAGCTTTCTTT,CASSRDRGLRTEAFF
TRBV6-5,once,TRBJ2-1,TRBD2,TGTGCCAGCAGTTACGATCGTAGGGGACTAGAGCAGTTCTTC,CASSYDRRGLEQFF
TRBV21-1,few,TRBJ2-2,-,TGTGCCAGCAATCGGTGGGGGGGCACCGGGGAGCTGTTTTTT,CASNRWGGTGELFF
TRBV27,-,TRBJ2-7,-,TGTGCCAGCAGTCCCCATGGTGGCTCCTACGAGCAGTACTTC,CASSPHGGSYEQYF
TRBV6-2/TRBV6-3,-,TRBJ2-3,TRBD1,TGTGCCAGCAGTTACTCGACTCGACAGGGGCTTGGGGCAGATACGCAGTATTTT,CASSYSTRQGLGADTQYF
TRBV19,-,TRBJ2-1,-,TGTGCCAGTAGTATGGGGGGCGCCAGAGACAATGAGCAGTTCTTC,CASSMGGARDNEQFF
TRBV6-5,-,TRBJ1-1,-,TGTGCCAGCAGTTACTCCATGAACACTGAAGCTTTCTTT,CASSYSMNTEAFF
TRBV7-9,-,TRBJ1-1,-,TGTGCCAGCACCCCAAGGGGCGGGAACACTGAAGCTTTCTTT,CASTPRGGNTEAFF
TRBV4-2,-,TRBJ2-1,TRBD2,TGTGCCAGCAGCCAAGAACCCAGCGGGAGCTCCTACAATGAGCAGTTCTTC,CASSQEPSGSSYNEQFF
TRBV3-1/TRBV3-2,-,TRBJ2-1,TRBD2,TGTGCCAGCAGCCAAGAATTCGGGACTAGCGGGAAGGTTGAGCAGTTCTTC,CASSQEFGTSGKVEQFF
TRBV5-1,-,TRBJ2-5,-,TGCGCCAGCAGCAATCCTCGAGGGATCGAGACCCAGTACTTC,CASSNPRGIETQYF
TRBV19,-,TRBJ2-1,TRBD1,TGTGCCAGTACGGCCGGAACAGGGGGCTACAATGAGCAGTTCTTC,CASTAGTGGYNEQFF
TRBV30,medium-sized,TRBJ1-2,-,TGTGCCTGGAGCCAGATTTATGGCTACACCTTC,CAWSQIYGYTF
TRBV6-2/TRBV6-3,few,TRBJ2-7,TRBD2,TGTGCCAGCAGTTATTCCCTACTGACTAGCGGGTACTCCTACGAGCAGTACTTC,CASSYSLLTSGYSYEQYF
TRBV24-1,-,TRBJ2-7,-,TGTGCCACCAGTGGGGGGAACTCCTACGAGCAGTACTTC,CATSGGNSYEQYF
TRBV29-1,-,TRBJ1-1,-,TGCAGCGTACCTTTGGGGACTGAAGCTTTCTTT,CSVPLGTEAFF
TRBV29-1,-,TRBJ2-3,TRBD2,TGCAGCGTTGACGGGACTAGCGGGAGCACAGATACGCAGTATTTT,CSVDGTSGSTDTQYF
TRBV11-2,-,TRBJ1-1,TRBD1,TGTGCCAGCAGCTTAGGGACAGGGAGTTCGAACACTGAAGCTTTCTTT,CASSLGTGSSNTEAFF
TRBV2,-,TRBJ1-1,-,TGTGCCAGCAGTACGGAGCAGGGTGAGGGGGCTTTCTTT,CASSTEQGEGAFF
TRBV2,-,TRBJ1-6,TRBD1,TGTGCCAGCAGTCGTCCCGGGACAGGGGGAGGGTCACCCCTCCACTTT,CASSRPGTGGGSPLHF
TRBV7-9,-,TRBJ2-1,TRBD2,TGTGCCAGCAGCCCTTTGGGAGGGGCGACCTACAATGAGCAGTTCTTC,CASSPLGGATYNEQFF
TRBV18,-,TRBJ2-7,TRBD1,TGTGCCAGCTCACGACAGGGGGCGGTTTACGAGCAGTACTTC,CASSRQGAVYEQYF
TRBV7-9,-,TRBJ2-7,TRBD1,TGTGCCAGCAGCCTCGACAGGGACGAGCAGTACTTC,CASSLDRDEQYF
TRBV27,-,TRBJ2-5,-,TGTGCCAGCAGTCTCCTAGTGGGGGGCGGAGAGACCCAGTACTTC,CASSLLVGGGETQYF
TRBV6-5,-,TRBJ1-6,-,TGTGCCAGCACCTCGGGACCCCGAGGGAATTCACCCCTCCACTTT,CASTSGPRGNSPLHF
TRBV27,-,TRBJ1-5,-,TGTGCCAGCAGTTTAGATGAAAATCAGCCCCAGCATTTT,CASSLDENQPQHF
TRBV19,once,TRBJ1-1,-,TGTGCCAGTAGTAAAGGGACGGCCTATGAAGCTTTCTTT,CASSKGTAYEAFF
TRBV28,few,TRBJ1-5,-,TGTGCCAGCAGAAGGCCGGGTCAGCCCCAGCATTTT,CASRRPGQPQHF
TRBV2,-,TRBJ1-1,-,TGTGCCAGCAGTGAACAGGGGTTCGCTGAAGCTTTCTTT,CASSEQGFAEAFF
TRBV7-8,-,TRBJ2-1,TRBD2,TGTGCCAGCAGCCCACCTTTAAGACTAGCCCCTAGCTCCTACAATGAGCAGTTCTTC,CASSPPLRLAPSSYNEQFF
TRBV16,-,TRBJ1-5,-,TGTGCCAGCAGCCTCAGCTATAGCAATCAGCCCCAGCATTTT,CASSLSYSNQPQHF
TRBV30,-,TRBJ1-4,-,TGTGCCTGGAGTTCAATGTGGGTAGATGAAAAACTGTTTTTT,CAWSSMWVDEKLFF
TRBV6-5,-,TRBJ1-1,TRBD1,TGTGCCACCGCACAGGGGGAGAACACTGAAGCTTTCTTT,CATAQGENTEAFF
TRBV24-1,-,TRBJ2-1,-,TGTGCCACCAGTGGACAGACTAAGTCCTACAATGAGCAGTTCTTC,CATSGQTKSYNEQFF
TRBV7-8,-,TRBJ1-5,-,TGTGCCAGCAGCTTATATGAGGGGAATCAGCCCCAGCATTTT,CASSLYEGNQPQHF
TRBV6-4,-,TRBJ1-3,-,TGTGCCAACAACAGGGAGAGCTCTGGAAACACCATATATTTT,CANNRESSGNTIYF
TRBV5-4,-,TRBJ1-1,TRBD1,TGTGCCAGCAGGCCGACAGGGCCGAACACTGAAGCTTTCTTT,CASRPTGPNTEAFF
TRBV5-5,-,TRBJ1-1,-,TGTGCCAGCAGCTTGGCCGGCGGGGAGGGCACTGAAGCTTTCTTT,CASSLAGGEGTEAFF
TRBV5-1,-,TRBJ2-7,-,TGCGCCAGCAGCTCAAGACAGTACGAGCAGTACTTC,CASSSRQYEQYF
TRBV30,few,TRBJ1-5,TRBD1,TGTGCCTGGAGCGAGGGACAGAGTTTGAGCAATCAGCCCCAGCATTTT,CAWSEGQSLSNQPQHF
TRBV5-1,once,TRBJ2-7,TRBD1,TGCGCCAGCAGCTTGGGGACAGGGGCCCCCTACGAGCAGTACTTC,CASSLGTGAPYEQYF
TRBV2,few,TRBJ2-7,TRBD1,TGTGCCAGCAGTGAAGCTAAGACAGGGTTTTATAGATACTGGCAGTACTTC,CASSEAKTGFYRYWQYF
TRBV9,-,TRBJ2-1,TRBD1,TGTGCCAGCAGCGTAGGTGAGGACAGGAGCTCCTACAATGAGCAGTTCTTC,CASSVGEDRSSYNEQFF